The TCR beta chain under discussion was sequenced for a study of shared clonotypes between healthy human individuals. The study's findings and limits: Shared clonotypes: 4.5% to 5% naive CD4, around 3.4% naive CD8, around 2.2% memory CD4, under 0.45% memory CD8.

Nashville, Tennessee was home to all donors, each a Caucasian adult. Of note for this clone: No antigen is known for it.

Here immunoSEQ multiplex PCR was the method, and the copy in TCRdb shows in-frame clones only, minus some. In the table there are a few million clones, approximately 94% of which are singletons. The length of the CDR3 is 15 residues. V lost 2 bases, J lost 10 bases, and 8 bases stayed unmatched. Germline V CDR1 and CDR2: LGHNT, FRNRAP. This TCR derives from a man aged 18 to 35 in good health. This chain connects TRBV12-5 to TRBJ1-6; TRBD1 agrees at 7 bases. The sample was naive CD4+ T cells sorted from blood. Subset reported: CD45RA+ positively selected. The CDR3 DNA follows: TGTGCTAGTGGTTTGACGACAGGGTGGAGATCACCCCTCCACTTT. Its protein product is CASGLTTGWRSPLHF.